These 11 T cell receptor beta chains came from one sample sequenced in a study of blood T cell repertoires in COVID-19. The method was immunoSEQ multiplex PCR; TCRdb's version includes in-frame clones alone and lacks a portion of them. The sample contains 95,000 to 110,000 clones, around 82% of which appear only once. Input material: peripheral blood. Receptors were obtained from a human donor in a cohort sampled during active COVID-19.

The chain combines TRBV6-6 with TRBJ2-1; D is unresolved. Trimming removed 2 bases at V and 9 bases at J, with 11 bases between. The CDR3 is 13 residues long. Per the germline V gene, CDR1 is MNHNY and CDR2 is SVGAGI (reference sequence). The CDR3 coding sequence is TGTGCCAGCAGTTACGGTAGCTCGGGTGAGCAGTTCTTC. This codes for CASSYGSSGEQFF.

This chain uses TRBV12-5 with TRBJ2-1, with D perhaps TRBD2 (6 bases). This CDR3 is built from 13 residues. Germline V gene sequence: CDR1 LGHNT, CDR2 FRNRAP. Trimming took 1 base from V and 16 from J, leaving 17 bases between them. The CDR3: CASGLGLTSDIFF. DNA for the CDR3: TGTGCTAGTGGTTTGGGACTGACTAGTGATATTTTCTTC.

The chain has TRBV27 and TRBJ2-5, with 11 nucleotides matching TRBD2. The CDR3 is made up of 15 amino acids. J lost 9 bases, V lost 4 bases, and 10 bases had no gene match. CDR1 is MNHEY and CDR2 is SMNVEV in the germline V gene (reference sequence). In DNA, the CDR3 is TGTGCCAGCAGTTCCCCGACTAGCGGGATAGGGGCCCAGTACTTC. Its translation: CASSSPTSGIGAQYF.

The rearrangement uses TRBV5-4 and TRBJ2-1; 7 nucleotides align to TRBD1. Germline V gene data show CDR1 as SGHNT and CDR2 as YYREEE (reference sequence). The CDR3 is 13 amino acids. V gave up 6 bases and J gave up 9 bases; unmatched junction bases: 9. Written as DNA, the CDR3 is TGTGCCAGCACACAACAGGGGTTCGGTGAGCAGTTCTTC. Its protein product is CASTQQGFGEQFF.

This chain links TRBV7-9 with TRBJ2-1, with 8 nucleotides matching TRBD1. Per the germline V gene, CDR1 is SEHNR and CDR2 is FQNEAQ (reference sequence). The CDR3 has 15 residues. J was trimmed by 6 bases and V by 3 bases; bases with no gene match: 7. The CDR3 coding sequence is TGTGCCAGCAGCTTTGCCAGGGGGCTCTTCAATGAGCAGTTCTTC. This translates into CASSFARGLFNEQFF. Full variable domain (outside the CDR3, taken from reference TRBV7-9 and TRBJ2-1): DTGVSQNPRHKITKRGQNVTFRCDPISEHNRLYWYRQTLGQGPEFLTYFQNEAQLEKSRLLSDRFSAERPKGSFSTLEIQRTEQGDSAMYLCASSFARGLFNEQFFGPGTRLTVL.

This chain's CDR3 is CASSKGLAGVDEQFF. Written as DNA, the CDR3 is TGTGCCAGCAGCAAGGGACTAGCGGGAGTCGATGAGCAGTTCTTC. This chain joins TRBV2 and TRBJ2-1; TRBD2 matches 14 bases. With V trimmed by 6 bases and J by 8 bases, 6 bases remained unmatched. CDR1 is SNHLY and CDR2 is FYNNEI in the germline V gene. The CDR3 is 15 amino acids.

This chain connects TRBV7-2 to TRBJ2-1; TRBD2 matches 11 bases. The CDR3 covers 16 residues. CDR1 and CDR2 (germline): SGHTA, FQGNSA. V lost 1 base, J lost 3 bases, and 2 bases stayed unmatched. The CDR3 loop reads CASSLGLAGFYNEQFF. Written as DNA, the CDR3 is TGTGCCAGCAGCTTAGGACTAGCGGGATTCTACAATGAGCAGTTCTTC.

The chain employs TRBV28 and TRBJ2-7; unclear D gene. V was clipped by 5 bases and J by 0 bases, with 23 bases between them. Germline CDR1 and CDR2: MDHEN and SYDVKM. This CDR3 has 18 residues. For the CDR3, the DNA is TGTGCCAGCAGTCCCGCCTCCCCGACTCGGATGAGCTCCTACGAGCAGTACTTC. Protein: CASSPASPTRMSSYEQYF.

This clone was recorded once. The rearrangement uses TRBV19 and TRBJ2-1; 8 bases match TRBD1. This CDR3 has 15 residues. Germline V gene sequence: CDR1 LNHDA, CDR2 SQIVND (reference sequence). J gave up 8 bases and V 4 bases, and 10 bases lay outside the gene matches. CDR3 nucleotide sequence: TGTGCCAGTAGTACGCAGGGGGCTGGGGGCGATGAGCAGTTCTTC. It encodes CASSTQGAGGDEQFF. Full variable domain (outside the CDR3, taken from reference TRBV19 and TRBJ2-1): DGGITQSPKYLFRKEGQNVTLSCEQNLNHDAMYWYRQDPGQGLRLIYYSQIVNDFQKGDIAEGYSVSREKKESFPLTVTSAQKNPTAFYLCASSTQGAGGDEQFFGPGTRLTVL.

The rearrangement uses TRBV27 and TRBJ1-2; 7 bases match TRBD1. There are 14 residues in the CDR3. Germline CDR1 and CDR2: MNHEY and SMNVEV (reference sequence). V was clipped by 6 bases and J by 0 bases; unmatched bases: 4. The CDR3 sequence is CASSYRGANYGYTF. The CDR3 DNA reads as TGTGCCAGCAGCTACAGGGGCGCTAACTATGGCTACACCTTC.

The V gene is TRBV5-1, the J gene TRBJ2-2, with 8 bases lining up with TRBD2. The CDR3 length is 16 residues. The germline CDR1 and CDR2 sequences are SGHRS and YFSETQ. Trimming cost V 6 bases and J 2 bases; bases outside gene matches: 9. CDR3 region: CASTHRLATNTGELFF. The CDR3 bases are TGCGCCAGCACCCACAGACTAGCGACAAACACCGGGGAGCTGTTTTTT. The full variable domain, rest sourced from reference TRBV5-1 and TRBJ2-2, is KAGVTQTPRYLIKTRGQQVTLSCSPISGHRSVSWYQQTPGQGLQFLFEYFSETQRNKGNFPGRFSGRQFSNSRSEMNVSTLELGDSALYLCASTHRLATNTGELFFGEGSRLTVL.